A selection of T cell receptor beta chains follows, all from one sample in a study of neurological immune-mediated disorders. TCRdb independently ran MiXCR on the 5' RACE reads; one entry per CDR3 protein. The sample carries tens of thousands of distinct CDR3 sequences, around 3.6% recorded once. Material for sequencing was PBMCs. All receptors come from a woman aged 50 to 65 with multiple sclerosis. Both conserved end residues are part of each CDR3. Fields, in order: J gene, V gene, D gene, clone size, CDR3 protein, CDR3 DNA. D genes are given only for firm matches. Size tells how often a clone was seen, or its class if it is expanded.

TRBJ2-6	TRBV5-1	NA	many	CASSLRSAGANVLTF	TGCGCCAGCAGCTTGCGGTCTGCTGGGGCCAACGTCCTGACTTTC
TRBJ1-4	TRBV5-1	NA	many	CASSRGAEKLFF	TGCGCCAGCAGCCGGGGGGCTGAAAAACTGTTTTTT
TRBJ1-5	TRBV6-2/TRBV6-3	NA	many	CASSRGQLNQPQHF	TGTGCCAGCAGCCGGGGACAACTCAATCAGCCCCAGCATTTT
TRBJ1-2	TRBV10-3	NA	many	CAISEGPRFYGYTF	TGTGCCATCAGTGAGGGACCGCGATTCTATGGCTACACCTTC
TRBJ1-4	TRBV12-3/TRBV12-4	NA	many	CASSPQGGTGYRPGKLFF	TGTGCCAGCAGCCCTCAGGGTGGCACAGGGTATAGGCCTGGGAAACTGTTTTTT
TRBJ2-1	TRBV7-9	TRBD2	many	CASSFPGGTSYNEQFF	TGTGCCAGCAGCTTCCCGGGGGGGACCTCCTACAATGAGCAGTTCTTC
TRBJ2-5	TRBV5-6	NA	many	CASSLPDYYQETQYF	TGTGCCAGCAGCTTGCCGGACTACTACCAAGAGACCCAGTACTTC
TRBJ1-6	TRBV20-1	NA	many	CSARVGNSPLHF	TGCAGTGCTAGAGTCGGCAATTCACCCCTCCACTTT
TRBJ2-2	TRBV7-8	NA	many	CASSSGTGKDTGELFF	TGTGCCAGCAGCTCCGGTACCGGGAAGGACACCGGGGAGCTGTTTTTT
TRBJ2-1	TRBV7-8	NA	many	CASSLDAGNEQFF	TGTGCCAGCAGCTTAGATGCAGGGAATGAGCAGTTCTTC